This entry lists 12 T cell receptor beta chains sequenced from one sample in a study of human T cells and chemical hapten exposure. Each CDR3 protein is one row after TCRdb ran MiXCR on the RACE reads. This table holds roughly 80,000 distinct CDR3 sequences, roughly 15% found once. The time point here: pre-sensitization, week 0. Treatment indicated: therapeutic diphenylcyclopropenone sensitization with weekly scalp DPC. The input for sequencing was whole blood, taken in connection with sensitization to the hapten diphenylcyclopropenone (DPC). The source of these receptors is a woman aged 45-65 years with alopecia areata. Some clones in this sample may be carry-over from other donors' samples.

A few counts support this clonotype. The chain employs TRBV25-1 and TRBJ2-1; D is perhaps TRBD1 (7 bases). V shed 6 bases and J shed 7 bases, with 19 bases lying between them. The CDR3 has 15 residues. Germline-derived CDR1 and CDR2 are MGHDK and SYGVNS. For the CDR3, the DNA is TGTGCCAGCAGGGATTCGGCAGGGGGGTGGAATGAGCAGTTCTTC. This translates into CASRDSAGGWNEQFF.

This clonotype was recorded many times. J is TRBJ1-6 and V is TRBV20-1; D gene uncertain. The CDR3 consists of 15 residues. Germline CDR1 is DFQATT and CDR2 is SNEGSKA (reference sequence). The ends were cut back, 1 base at V and 3 bases at J, with 10 bases in the middle. The CDR3 DNA follows: TGCAGTGCTAGAGGCAAAGGGATCTATAATTCACCCCTCCACTTT. Protein sequence: CSARGKGIYNSPLHF.

In this sample, this clonotype turned up many times. The rearrangement joins TRBV7-2 to TRBJ1-4; D is ambiguous. From germline, CDR1 is SGHTA and CDR2 FQGNSA. The CDR3 loop spans 15 amino acids. V was cut by 2 bases and J by 0 bases, with 7 bases left in between. The CDR3 nucleotides are TGTGCCAGCAGCTTATCGGCGGCAACTAATGAAAAACTGTTTTTT. This encodes CASSLSAATNEKLFF.

CDR3 nucleotides: TGTGCCTGGAGTGTCAGGGCATCTGGGCAGTACTTC. Protein: CAWSVRASGQYF. The chain uses TRBV30 and TRBJ2-7; the D gene is possibly TRBD1 (5 bases). CDR3 size: 12 residues. Germline CDR1 reads GTSNPN; CDR2 reads SVGIG (reference sequence). V lost 0 bases and J lost 9, with 12 bases in between. Filled out from reference TRBV30 and TRBJ2-7, the complete variable domain reads SQTIHQWPATLVQPVGSPLSLECTVEGTSNPNLYWYRQAAGRGLQLLFYSVGIGQISSEVPQNLSASRPQDRQFILSSKKLLLSDSGFYLCAWSVRASGQYFGPGTRLTVT.

This clonotype was counted a few times. This chain connects TRBV12-3 or TRBV12-4 to TRBJ2-3; D gene unclear. The CDR3 runs 15 residues. Trimming removed 1 base at V and 3 bases at J, with 11 bases between. The CDR3 reads CASSLGSLSTDTQYF. CDR3 bases: TGTGCCAGCAGTTTAGGGAGCTTGAGTACAGATACGCAGTATTTT.

The rearrangement joins TRBV18 to TRBJ2-3; D unclear. The germline CDR1 and CDR2 sequences are KGHSH and LQKENI. CDR3 length: 13 residues. The germline V and J ends were trimmed by 4 bases and 0 bases, with 5 bases remaining between them. Here the CDR3 reads CASSRTSTDTQYF. In nucleotides, the CDR3 is TGTGCCAGCTCACGAACAAGCACAGATACGCAGTATTTT.

This clonotype has a handful of counts. The rearrangement links TRBV3-1 to TRBJ2-3; TRBD2 is a possible D gene (6 bases). V was shortened by 4 bases and J by 0 bases, with 11 bases between the two germline ends. CDR1 and CDR2 (germline): LGHDT, YNNKEL (reference sequence). This CDR3 contains 15 residues. The CDR3 DNA reads TGTGCCAGCAGCCCGGGAGCGGCAAGCACAGATACGCAGTATTTT. Amino acid sequence: CASSPGAASTDTQYF.

This clonotype has only a few counts. The chain uses TRBV20-1 and TRBJ1-2; possible D gene TRBD1, 6 bases. CDR1 is DFQATT, CDR2 SNEGSKA, per germline (reference sequence). This CDR3 is built from 13 residues. Trimming stripped 6 bases from V and 4 bases from J, with 15 bases between. The CDR3 nucleotides are TGCAGTGCGCCCCAGGGGTACGGCTATGGCTACACCTTC. Protein product: CSAPQGYGYGYTF.

The chain employs TRBV25-1 and TRBJ2-1; possibly TRBD2 for D (5 bases). CDR1 MGHDK and CDR2 SYGVNS come from the germline V gene. V was shortened by 0 bases and J by 6 bases, with 9 bases between the two germline ends. The CDR3 runs to 14 residues. Here the CDR3 DNA reads TGTGCCAGCAGTGAATATGGACGGGGCAATGAGCAGTTCTTC. This codes for CASSEYGRGNEQFF.

This clonotype was observed a few times. This rearrangement joins TRBV2 to TRBJ2-7; 7 positions match TRBD1. The CDR3 extends over 14 amino acids. Looked up from germline, CDR1 is SNHLY and CDR2 is FYNNEI. V lost 2 bases and J lost 3; bases outside the gene matches: 4. CDR3 residues: CASSESTGRYEQYF. The CDR3 DNA sequence: TGTGCCAGCAGTGAATCGACAGGGCGCTACGAGCAGTACTTC.

Many counts were recorded for this clonotype. The rearrangement links TRBV30 to TRBJ1-5; D possibly corresponds to TRBD1 (5 bases). The CDR3 loop spans 15 amino acids. Deletions cut 3 bases from V and 0 bases from J, with 12 bases between. Germline V gene lookup returns CDR1 GTSNPN and CDR2 SVGIG (reference sequence). Written as DNA, the CDR3 is TGTGCCTGGAGAGACAGCCCATATAGCAATCAGCCCCAGCATTTT. It translates to CAWRDSPYSNQPQHF.

This clonotype came up many times. The genes are TRBV7-9 and TRBJ2-7; no clear D gene. The germline V and J ends were trimmed by 4 bases and 1 base, with 5 bases remaining between them. From germline, CDR1 is SEHNR and CDR2 FQNEAQ (reference sequence). This CDR3 has 12 residues. The DNA of the CDR3 is TGTGCCAGCAGCTCCCGATCCTACGAGCAGTACTTC. It is translated as CASSSRSYEQYF.